This T cell receptor (beta chain) derives from a study of blood T cells in healthy people across ages. Overall study context: Roughly one uniquely barcoded beta molecule per two T cells was captured.

Through a sample-barcoded 5' primer and a J-beta primer mix, a second PCR was run for about 6 to 12 cycles. Tagging of each cDNA molecule was performed by a template-switch adaptor with 12 random nucleotides. TCRdb redid the calling of the 5' RACE reads with MiXCR, one entry per CDR3 protein. The profile shows fewer than 2 million distinct CDR3 sequences, roughly 43% of them singletons. Only a few counts were recorded for this clonotype. Its antigen is undetermined. The study, taken as a whole, reports: Naive T cell percentage strongly correlated with TCR beta diversity.

This CDR3 spans 13 amino acids. The V end lost 7 bases, the J end lost 6 bases, and 15 bases lay between the germline ends. Germline-derived CDR1 and CDR2 are MGHDK and SYGVNS. Each individual donor underwent a draw of ten milliliters of peripheral blood. The chain carries TRBV25-1 and TRBJ1-1, with D possibly matching TRBD1 (6 bases). The source is a human donor in good health. Sequenced material: blood. CDR3 protein: CASTDGGSAEAFF. The CDR3 DNA follows: TGTGCCAGCACCGACGGGGGCTCCGCTGAAGCTTTCTTT.